A single sample gave rise to the 22 T cell receptor beta chains below, sequenced in a study of T cell clonality in common variable immunodeficiency. Data came from immunoSEQ multiplex PCR; TCRdb stores just in-frame clones and leaves some out. This sample includes roughly 60,000 clones with no singletons; its ten biggest clones take up about 1.5%. Sequencing was done on a sample of peripheral blood mononuclear cells. These receptor sequences come from a person aged 18 to 75 in good health.

This clone was counted ten times or more. The read ends 3 residues shy of where the CDR3 ends; the end is completed using the germline J gene. The chain uses TRBV7-8 and TRBJ1-4, with 8 bases identical to TRBD1. Germline V gene sequence: CDR1 SGHVS, CDR2 FQNEAQ. CDR3 length equals 16 residues. V lost 1 base to trimming and J lost 5 bases; unmatched junction nucleotides: 6. The CDR3 loop reads CASSLGVGTGNEKLFF. Incomplete CDR3 DNA: TGTGCCAGCAGCTTAGGGGTCGGGACAGGAAATGAAAAA.

This clone was seen repeatedly, ten times or more. The CDR3 end is not reached by the read, which stops 3 residues before it; the germline J gene fills it in. The chain is built from TRBV6-2 or TRBV6-3 and TRBJ2-3; 9 bases map to TRBD2. V was pared by 10 bases and J by 4 bases, with 9 bases of the junction left unmatched. The CDR3 runs 14 residues. Germline CDR1 and CDR2: MNHEY and SVGEGT. This CDR3 is CAIGVAGVADTQYF. CDR3 DNA (partial): TGTGCCATAGGGGTAGCGGGAGTAGCAGATACG.

With respect to this clone: The read stops 3 residues short of the end of the CDR3; the missing end is completed from the germline J gene. The genes are TRBV7-3 and TRBJ1-2; D might be TRBD1 (5 bases). The V gene's germline CDR1 is SGHTA and CDR2 FQGTGA. The CDR3 sequence is 15 residues long. The CDR3 bases that were read are TGTGCCAGCTCGCTGGGAGGGGCCCGATCAGATACC. Its protein product is CASSLGGARSDT. The whole CDR3 sequence reads CASSLGGARSDTYTF.

At least ten counts were recorded for this clone. CDR3: CASSLAPSGSIYEQFF. CDR3 DNA (partial): TGTGCCAGCAGTTTAGCGCCAAGCGGGAGTATCTATGAG. The J gene is TRBJ2-1, the V gene TRBV12-3 or TRBV12-4, with 8 bases lining up with TRBD2. The read finishes 3 residues shy of the CDR3 end, and the germline J gene is used to complete it. The CDR3 is 16 amino acids. V dropped 0 bases and J dropped 8; count of bases not matched to a gene: 9.

This clone was seen many times. The sequence runs out 3 residues before the end of the CDR3; the remainder is reconstructed from the germline J gene. The chain links TRBV7-9 to TRBJ2-5; maybe TRBD1 (5 bases). The CDR3 is 13 residues long. Trimming cost V 4 bases and J 2 bases, with 8 bases left between them. Germline V gene lookup returns CDR1 SEHNR and CDR2 FQNEAQ (reference sequence). The CDR3 sequence is CASSSDIQETQYF. The sequenced CDR3 bases are TGTGCCAGCAGCTCGGACATTCAAGAGACC.

This clone occurred many times. The CDR3 goes on 3 residues after the read ends, and that part is filled in from the germline J gene. The chain has TRBV6-2 or TRBV6-3 and TRBJ2-1; 8 bases are a match to TRBD2. V trimming: 2 bases; J trimming: 8 bases; junction bases outside the gene matches: 11. Germline values: CDR1 MNHEY, CDR2 SVGEGT. The CDR3 is 16 amino acids. CDR3 bases read: TGTGCCAGCAGTTACACGAGGAGCGGGAGCTCCGATGAG. Its translation: CASSYTRSGSSDE. The complete CDR3 sequence is CASSYTRSGSSDEQFF.

This clone was counted many times. Coverage ceases 3 residues before the CDR3 finishes, and the germline J gene fills in the end. V gene TRBV7-2 combines with J gene TRBJ2-3; perhaps TRBD1 as D (5 bases). V was pared by 2 bases and J by 5 bases, with 14 bases between. This CDR3 contains 15 residues. CDR1 and CDR2 (germline): SGHTA, FQGNSA. The CDR3 sequence: CASSLTKGVEDTQYF. The covered CDR3 bases are TGTGCCAGCAGCTTAACTAAAGGGGTCGAAGATACG.

This clone was seen ten or more times. The DNA read from the CDR3 is TGTGCCAGCAGTGCCGGGACAGCGAACACCGGGGAG. It yields the protein CASSAGTANTGE. The CDR3 in full is CASSAGTANTGELFF. This rearrangement joins TRBV6-2 or TRBV6-3 to TRBJ2-2; TRBD1 matches 7 bases. Read data end 3 residues before the CDR3 end; the end is taken from the germline J gene. Germline V gene lookup returns CDR1 MNHEY and CDR2 SVGEGT. V trimming: 5 bases; J trimming: 0 bases; junction bases outside the gene matches: 3. The CDR3 sequence is 15 residues long.

This clone was detected many times. Sequencing ends 3 residues short of the CDR3 end; the germline J gene provides the rest. The chain recombines TRBV4-1 with TRBJ1-4; TRBD1 agrees at 9 bases. V lost 3 bases to trimming and J lost 1 base; unmatched junction nucleotides: 6. This CDR3 is 17 amino acids long. CDR1 and CDR2 (germline): MGHRA, YSYEKL. CDR3 DNA, as far as it was read: TGCGCCAGCAGCCACGGGGGACAGGGTGGAACTAATGAAAAA. This translates into CASSHGGQGGTNEK. The whole CDR3 region reads CASSHGGQGGTNEKLFF.

In its sample, this clone was seen many times. The CDR3 end falls 3 residues outside the read, so it is completed with the germline J gene. The J gene is TRBJ2-5, the V gene TRBV2, with D possibly TRBD2 on 7 matching bases. V shed 4 bases and J shed 5 bases, with 17 bases lying between them. The CDR3 spans 15 residues. Germline assignment: CDR1 SNHLY and CDR2 FYNNEI. Here the CDR3 reads CASSGGGAQGETQYF. The sequenced CDR3 bases are TGTGCCAGCAGTGGTGGGGGGGCCCAAGGGGAGACC.

On this clone: Read data end 3 residues before the CDR3 end; the end is taken from the germline J gene. The J gene is TRBJ2-1, the V gene TRBV7-6, with 7 bases that match TRBD2. Germline CDR1 is SGHVS and CDR2 is FNYEAQ. The CDR3 spans 15 residues. The V and J ends lost 4 bases and 7 bases, in that order; junction bases with no gene match: 10. CDR3 in amino acids: CASSSTNGGGNEQFF. The part of the CDR3 DNA that was read is TGTGCCAGCAGCTCTACGAATGGGGGGGGGAATGAG.

The table lists this clone with many counts. Sequencing ends 3 residues short of the CDR3 end; the germline J gene provides the rest. The J gene is TRBJ2-1, the V gene TRBV29-1; 12 nucleotides agree with TRBD2. V trimming: 5 bases; J trimming: 8 bases; junction bases outside the gene matches: 7. Germline values: CDR1 SQVTM, CDR2 ANQGSEA. The CDR3 length is 14 residues. Incomplete CDR3 DNA: TGCAGCGTTATCGGACTAGCGGGAAACGATGAG. Its translation is CSVIGLAGNDE. In full, the CDR3 is CSVIGLAGNDEQFF.

This clone was seen ten or more times. Coverage ceases 3 residues before the CDR3 finishes, and the germline J gene fills in the end. The chain employs TRBV29-1 and TRBJ1-2; no clear D. The CDR3 sequence is 12 residues long. In germline, CDR1 is SQVTM, CDR2 ANQGSEA. V lost 0 bases, J lost 6 bases, and 8 bases lay in between. The CDR3 sequence: CSVEEMRDGYTF. The CDR3 DNA, read in part, is TGCAGCGTTGAAGAGATGAGGGATGGC.

In its sample, this clone was seen many times. The CDR3 sequence is CASSENTGGQTQYF. The CDR3 DNA, read in part, is TGTGCCAGCAGTGAAAATACAGGGGGCCAGACC. The rearrangement joins TRBV6-1 to TRBJ2-5; 9 bases agree with TRBD1. The CDR3 extends 3 residues past the end of the read, so its final part is completed from the germline J gene. The CDR3 length is 14 residues. Trimming cost V 2 bases and J 6 bases; bases outside gene matches: 4. Germline V gene lookup returns CDR1 MNHNS and CDR2 SASEGT.

On this clone: A clone one base away is much larger, so this may be a read error. From the germline J gene comes the end of the CDR3, since the read stops 3 residues before it. The chain combines TRBV20-1 with TRBJ2-7, with D possibly being TRBD1 (6 bases). This CDR3 is 13 amino acids long. Per germline, CDR1 DFQATT and CDR2 SNEGSKA (reference sequence). CDR3 bases read: TGCGGTGCCAGACAGGCCAACTCCTACGAG. Protein product: CGARQANSYE. The CDR3 reads in full as CGARQANSYEQYF.

This clone was detected ten times or more. Read data end 3 residues before the CDR3 end; the end is taken from the germline J gene. V usage is TRBV10-3 and J usage is TRBJ2-6, with 9 bases matching TRBD1. V lost 3 bases to trimming and J lost 0 bases; unmatched junction nucleotides: 3. There are 17 residues in the CDR3. The germline V gene encodes CDR1 ENHRY and CDR2 SYGVKD. CDR3: CAISEGQGNSGANVLTF. The part of the CDR3 DNA that was read is TGTGCCATCAGTGAAGGACAGGGGAACTCTGGGGCCAACGTC.

This clone was recorded at least ten times. With the read ending 3 residues before the CDR3 end, the germline J gene is used to fill in that end. The rearrangement joins TRBV6-2 or TRBV6-3 to TRBJ1-6; D remains ambiguous. The CDR3 loop spans 13 amino acids. With 8 bases removed from V and 10 bases from J, the gap between germline ends came to 15 bases. Germline lookup yields CDR1 MNHEY and CDR2 SVGEGT. The CDR3 is CASGPSQHSPLHF. The covered CDR3 bases are TGTGCCAGCGGCCCTTCACAGCACTCACCC.

This clone has ten or more counts. The CDR3 sequence: CASSQQQGPNQPQHF. CDR3 bases read: TGTGCCAGCAGCCAACAACAGGGTCCCAATCAGCCC. V is TRBV7-6 and J is TRBJ1-5, with D maybe TRBD1 (6 bases). Sequencing ends 3 residues short of the CDR3 end; the germline J gene provides the rest. The CDR3 length is 15 residues. V was pared by 5 bases and J by 3 bases, with 14 bases between. CDR1 and CDR2 (germline): SGHVS, FNYEAQ.

This clone was seen many times. CDR3: CASSPTGGYNEQFF. CDR3 DNA (partial): TGTGCCAGCAGCCCGACAGGAGGATACAATGAG. The chain carries TRBV7-3 and TRBJ2-1; maybe TRBD1 (6 bases). From the germline J gene comes the end of the CDR3, since the read stops 3 residues before it. Between the trimmed V and J ends, which lost 5 bases and 4 bases, there was a span of 12 bases. The CDR3 extends over 14 amino acids. Germline V gives CDR1 SGHTA, CDR2 FQGTGA.

This clone was seen many times. The read comes to an end 3 residues before the CDR3 does, leaving the germline J gene to fill in the end. V usage is TRBV20-1 and J usage is TRBJ2-1, with TRBD2 identical over 11 bases. The CDR3 covers 18 residues. Germline lookup yields CDR1 DFQATT and CDR2 SNEGSKA (reference sequence). V lost 6 bases and J lost 0; bases outside the gene matches: 13. The CDR3 reads CSAESPGTSGSSYNEQFF. The sequenced part of the CDR3 DNA is TGCAGTGCCGAAAGCCCCGGGACTAGCGGTAGCTCCTACAATGAG.

This clone was detected many times. The DNA ends 3 residues before the CDR3 does, and the rest of the CDR3 is filled in from the germline J gene. The rearrangement joins TRBV5-1 to TRBJ2-3; 8 nucleotides match TRBD2. Germline trimming cut 3 bases from V and 4 bases from J; bases unmatched to any gene: 7. This CDR3 has 15 residues. Germline CDR1 reads SGHRS; CDR2 reads YFSETQ. CDR3 protein: CASSSNGLASDTQYF. The sequenced CDR3 bases are TGCGCCAGCAGCTCTAACGGACTAGCATCAGATACG.

This clone occurred many times. The read finishes 3 residues shy of the CDR3 end, and the germline J gene is used to complete it. The genes are TRBV30 and TRBJ1-6; 7 bases are shared with TRBD1. The CDR3 has 18 amino acids. The V gene's germline CDR1 is GTSNPN and CDR2 SVGIG (reference sequence). The V segment lost 4 bases and the J segment 0 bases; nucleotides outside the gene matches: 12. The sequenced CDR3 bases are TGTGCCTGGACCGTGGGACAGATGGTATCCTCCTATAATTCACCC. Amino acid sequence: CAWTVGQMVSSYNSP. The full CDR3 reads CAWTVGQMVSSYNSPLHF. The whole variable domain, filled in from reference TRBV30 and TRBJ1-6, reads SQTIHQWPATLVQPVGSPLSLECTVEGTSNPNLYWYRQAAGRGLQLLFYSVGIGQISSEVPQNLSASRPQDRQFILSSKKLLLSDSGFYLCAWTVGQMVSSYNSPLHFGNGTRLTVT.